The rows below give T cell receptor beta chains drawn from one sample of a study of OX40 agonist ivuxolimab in advanced cancers. The repertoire was sequenced with immunoSEQ multiplex PCR; TCRdb's copy has only in-frame clones and lacks some. The repertoire holds more than 25,000 clones, roughly 87% seen once, with roughly 15% in the top ten. Sequencing used CD4+ or CD8+ T cells sorted from blood, obtained in a trial of the OX40 agonist ivuxolimab. The receptors originated from an adult with an advanced solid tumor such as melanoma, head and neck, liver or kidney cancer. CDR3s include the opening cysteine and the closing phenylalanine or tryptophan. The D gene is left open where the match is weak. Expanded clones get a size class; other rows say once, few or many, or leave the size out.

abundance: .; j_gene: TRBJ2-2; d_gene: TRBD2; v_gene: TRBV19; CDR3aa: CASSPLGGAGELFF; CDR3nt: TGTGCCAGTAGTCCCCTCGGGGGGGCCGGGGAGCTGTTTTTT
abundance: .; j_gene: TRBJ1-2; d_gene: TRBD1; v_gene: TRBV6-5; CDR3aa: CASRPPGQGAQGYTF; CDR3nt: TGTGCCAGCAGGCCCCCGGGACAGGGGGCGCAGGGCTACACCTTC
abundance: .; j_gene: TRBJ2-1; d_gene: TRBD2; v_gene: TRBV6-1; CDR3aa: CASSEESLAGDYNEQFF; CDR3nt: TGTGCCAGCAGTGAAGAATCCCTAGCGGGAGACTACAATGAGCAGTTCTTC
abundance: .; j_gene: TRBJ2-5; d_gene: TRBD2; v_gene: TRBV14; CDR3aa: CASSQGTSGSETQYF; CDR3nt: TGTGCCAGCAGCCAAGGGACTAGCGGGAGTGAGACCCAGTACTTC
abundance: .; j_gene: TRBJ2-7; d_gene: TRBD1; v_gene: TRBV4-3; CDR3aa: CASSQEWDRVYEQYF; CDR3nt: TGCGCCAGCAGCCAAGAATGGGACAGGGTTTACGAGCAGTACTTC
abundance: .; j_gene: TRBJ1-1; d_gene: TRBD1; v_gene: TRBV4-1; CDR3aa: CASSQIGQGTEAFF; CDR3nt: TGCGCCAGCAGCCAGATCGGACAGGGCACTGAAGCTTTCTTT
abundance: once; j_gene: TRBJ2-1; d_gene: TRBD2; v_gene: TRBV7-3; CDR3aa: CASSPLAGAYNEQFF; CDR3nt: TGTGCCAGCAGCCCCCTAGCGGGGGCCTACAATGAGCAGTTCTTC
abundance: .; j_gene: TRBJ2-1; d_gene: .; v_gene: TRBV19; CDR3aa: CASSITSYNEQFF; CDR3nt: TGTGCCAGTAGTATCACCAGTTACAATGAGCAGTTCTTC
abundance: .; j_gene: TRBJ2-7; d_gene: TRBD2; v_gene: TRBV27; CDR3aa: CASSSMGPSGDYEQYF; CDR3nt: TGTGCCAGCAGTTCCATGGGACCTAGCGGGGACTACGAGCAGTACTTC
abundance: .; j_gene: TRBJ2-5; d_gene: .; v_gene: TRBV27; CDR3aa: CASSFATDQETQYF; CDR3nt: TGTGCCAGCAGTTTTGCAACGGATCAAGAGACCCAGTACTTC
abundance: .; j_gene: TRBJ1-2; d_gene: .; v_gene: TRBV6-6; CDR3aa: CASSSVDGRLSGYTF; CDR3nt: TGTGCCAGCAGTTCCGTGGACGGACGACTCTCTGGCTACACCTTC
abundance: few; j_gene: TRBJ1-5; d_gene: TRBD1; v_gene: TRBV7-6; CDR3aa: CASSTDRGGQPQHF; CDR3nt: TGTGCCAGCAGCACGGACAGGGGCGGTCAGCCCCAGCATTTT
abundance: .; j_gene: TRBJ2-1; d_gene: .; v_gene: TRBV5-4; CDR3aa: CASSLGPNSGYNEQFF; CDR3nt: TGTGCCAGCAGCTTGGGGCCGAACAGCGGCTACAATGAGCAGTTCTTC
abundance: .; j_gene: TRBJ2-6; d_gene: TRBD1; v_gene: TRBV5-4; CDR3aa: CASSGTGAGANVLTF; CDR3nt: TGTGCCAGCAGCGGAACAGGGGCCGGGGCCAACGTCCTGACTTTC
abundance: .; j_gene: TRBJ2-1; d_gene: TRBD2; v_gene: TRBV9; CDR3aa: CASSPSGSSYNEQFF; CDR3nt: TGTGCCAGCAGCCCTAGCGGGAGCTCCTACAATGAGCAGTTCTTC
abundance: .; j_gene: TRBJ2-3; d_gene: TRBD2; v_gene: TRBV28; CDR3aa: CASSLLAGAQDTQYF; CDR3nt: TGTGCCAGCAGTTTACTGGCGGGAGCTCAAGATACGCAGTATTTT
abundance: .; j_gene: TRBJ2-3; d_gene: .; v_gene: TRBV5-4; CDR3aa: CASSLPGFSTDTQYF; CDR3nt: TGTGCCAGCAGCTTGCCCGGATTCAGCACAGATACGCAGTATTTT
abundance: .; j_gene: TRBJ2-1; d_gene: TRBD1; v_gene: TRBV27; CDR3aa: CASRLGTGGYNEQFF; CDR3nt: TGTGCCAGCAGGCTAGGGACAGGGGGATACAATGAGCAGTTCTTC
abundance: .; j_gene: TRBJ2-7; d_gene: .; v_gene: TRBV7-6; CDR3aa: CASSFRDSYEQYF; CDR3nt: TGTGCCAGCAGCTTTAGGGATTCCTACGAGCAGTACTTC
abundance: once; j_gene: TRBJ2-7; d_gene: TRBD2; v_gene: TRBV13; CDR3aa: CASSRRTSVFSYEQYF; CDR3nt: TGTGCCAGCAGCCGACGAACTAGCGTCTTCTCCTACGAGCAGTACTTC
abundance: .; j_gene: TRBJ2-2; d_gene: .; v_gene: TRBV21-1; CDR3aa: CASSHSGDRTPGELFF; CDR3nt: TGTGCCAGCAGCCATTCTGGGGACCGAACTCCCGGGGAGCTGTTTTTT
abundance: .; j_gene: TRBJ2-7; d_gene: .; v_gene: TRBV19; CDR3aa: CASSIASATYEQYF; CDR3nt: TGTGCCAGTAGTATCGCCAGCGCTACCTACGAGCAGTACTTC
abundance: .; j_gene: TRBJ2-5; d_gene: .; v_gene: TRBV7-8; CDR3aa: CASSLARFMQETQYF; CDR3nt: TGTGCCAGCAGCTTAGCGAGGTTTATGCAAGAGACCCAGTACTTC
abundance: .; j_gene: TRBJ1-4; d_gene: .; v_gene: TRBV7-9; CDR3aa: CASSLGGLEKLFF; CDR3nt: TGTGCCAGCAGCTTAGGAGGGCTGGAGAAACTGTTTTTT
abundance: .; j_gene: TRBJ1-1; d_gene: .; v_gene: TRBV5-6; CDR3aa: CASSLGGWGARTEAFF; CDR3nt: TGTGCCAGCAGCTTGGGTGGATGGGGGGCCCGGACTGAAGCTTTCTTT
abundance: .; j_gene: TRBJ1-1; d_gene: TRBD1; v_gene: TRBV6-6; CDR3aa: CASRSTGQGGPEAFF; CDR3nt: TGTGCCAGCAGATCGACGGGACAGGGAGGCCCTGAAGCTTTCTTT
abundance: .; j_gene: TRBJ1-5; d_gene: .; v_gene: TRBV19; CDR3aa: CASSSPGLAGWQPQHF; CDR3nt: TGTGCCAGTAGTAGTCCGGGGCTGGCGGGGTGGCAGCCCCAGCATTTT
abundance: once; j_gene: TRBJ1-1; d_gene: .; v_gene: TRBV5-1; CDR3aa: CASSTGGVNTEAFF; CDR3nt: TGCGCCAGCTCGACAGGCGGGGTGAACACTGAAGCTTTCTTT
abundance: .; j_gene: TRBJ1-5; d_gene: .; v_gene: TRBV28; CDR3aa: CASSFGGTNQPQHF; CDR3nt: TGTGCCAGCAGTTTTGGGGGCACGAATCAGCCCCAGCATTTT
abundance: .; j_gene: TRBJ2-7; d_gene: TRBD1; v_gene: TRBV6-5; CDR3aa: CASSYGTGAGYEQYF; CDR3nt: TGTGCCAGCAGTTACGGGACAGGGGCCGGCTACGAGCAGTACTTC
abundance: .; j_gene: TRBJ2-7; d_gene: .; v_gene: TRBV9; CDR3aa: CASSPWDGLLGAEQYF; CDR3nt: TGTGCCAGCAGCCCATGGGACGGTCTACTGGGCGCGGAGCAGTACTTC
abundance: .; j_gene: TRBJ2-7; d_gene: .; v_gene: TRBV5-1; CDR3aa: CASSLKQGGTEQYF; CDR3nt: TGCGCCAGCAGCTTGAAACAGGGGGGGACCGAGCAGTACTTC
abundance: .; j_gene: TRBJ2-1; d_gene: TRBD1; v_gene: TRBV4-1; CDR3aa: CASSQTGYVYNEQFF; CDR3nt: TGCGCCAGCAGCCAGACAGGGTACGTTTACAATGAGCAGTTCTTC
abundance: .; j_gene: TRBJ2-1; d_gene: .; v_gene: TRBV29-1; CDR3aa: CSVGGLEVNEQFF; CDR3nt: TGCAGCGTAGGGGGGCTAGAGGTGAATGAGCAGTTCTTC
abundance: .; j_gene: TRBJ2-7; d_gene: TRBD2; v_gene: TRBV5-6; CDR3aa: CASSLGLAHRMGEQYF; CDR3nt: TGTGCCAGCAGTCTAGGACTAGCGCATCGCATGGGCGAGCAGTACTTC
abundance: once; j_gene: TRBJ2-1; d_gene: TRBD2; v_gene: TRBV2; CDR3aa: CASRPTSGSPINEQFF; CDR3nt: TGTGCCAGCAGACCCACGAGCGGGAGCCCAATCAATGAGCAGTTCTTC
abundance: .; j_gene: TRBJ2-1; d_gene: .; v_gene: TRBV6-1; CDR3aa: CASSEIQAGNEQFF; CDR3nt: TGTGCCAGCAGTGAAATACAAGCTGGCAATGAGCAGTTCTTC
abundance: few; j_gene: TRBJ1-2; d_gene: TRBD1; v_gene: TRBV5-1; CDR3aa: CASSSGQAKGTTF; CDR3nt: TGCGCCAGCAGCTCCGGACAGGCCAAAGGCACCACCTTC
abundance: .; j_gene: TRBJ1-4; d_gene: .; v_gene: TRBV6-7; CDR3aa: CASSFSFGRARGEKLFF; CDR3nt: TGTGCCAGCAGTTTTTCCTTTGGCAGGGCGAGGGGTGAAAAACTGTTTTTT
abundance: .; j_gene: TRBJ1-1; d_gene: TRBD1; v_gene: TRBV27; CDR3aa: CASSLSGRGTEAFF; CDR3nt: TGTGCCAGCAGTTTATCGGGCAGGGGGACTGAAGCTTTCTTT
abundance: .; j_gene: TRBJ1-2; d_gene: .; v_gene: TRBV29-1; CDR3aa: CSVVSQDVYGYTF; CDR3nt: TGCAGCGTTGTCTCACAAGACGTCTATGGCTACACCTTC
abundance: once; j_gene: TRBJ2-3; d_gene: TRBD1; v_gene: TRBV19; CDR3aa: CASSIWQGARTDTQYF; CDR3nt: TGTGCCAGTAGTATCTGGCAGGGGGCCCGCACAGATACGCAGTATTTT
abundance: .; j_gene: TRBJ2-7; d_gene: .; v_gene: TRBV27; CDR3aa: CASSSYYEQYF; CDR3nt: TGTGCCAGCAGTTCCTACTACGAGCAGTACTTC
abundance: .; j_gene: TRBJ1-6; d_gene: .; v_gene: TRBV19; CDR3aa: CASSIGQALHF; CDR3nt: TGTGCCAGTAGTATAGGACAAGCCCTCCACTTT
abundance: .; j_gene: TRBJ2-2; d_gene: TRBD2; v_gene: TRBV27; CDR3aa: CASRLAGGPPELFF; CDR3nt: TGTGCCAGCAGACTAGCGGGAGGACCCCCGGAGCTGTTTTTT
abundance: .; j_gene: TRBJ2-1; d_gene: .; v_gene: TRBV7-9; CDR3aa: CASSLPGAVYNEQFF; CDR3nt: TGTGCCAGCAGCTTACCAGGGGCCGTATACAATGAGCAGTTCTTC
abundance: .; j_gene: TRBJ2-3; d_gene: .; v_gene: TRBV28; CDR3aa: CASSLLAGTDTQYF; CDR3nt: TGTGCCAGCAGTTTGTTAGCGGGCACAGATACGCAGTATTTT
abundance: .; j_gene: TRBJ2-7; d_gene: TRBD1; v_gene: TRBV19; CDR3aa: CATSGTGGYEQYF; CDR3nt: TGTGCCACCTCCGGGACAGGGGGGTACGAGCAGTACTTC
abundance: .; j_gene: TRBJ2-5; d_gene: .; v_gene: TRBV6-5; CDR3aa: CASGKETQYF; CDR3nt: TGTGCCAGCGGCAAAGAGACCCAGTACTTC